The 10 T cell receptor beta chains listed next were all sequenced from one sample in a study of blood T cells in healthy people across ages. With a J-beta primer mix and a sample-barcoded 5' primer, a second PCR ran roughly 6 to 11 cycles. TCRdb fed the 5' RACE reads into MiXCR, producing one record per CDR3 protein. The sample records about 1.4 million distinct CDR3 sequences, 59% being singletons. The specimen was blood. These receptors all stem from a man younger than 35 in good health.

V usage is TRBV24-1 and J usage is TRBJ2-3, with D unclear. In germline, CDR1 is KGHDR, CDR2 SFDVKD. The CDR3 contains 13 residues. Trimming removed 7 bases from V and 2 bases from J, with 9 bases in between. The CDR3 protein is CATRDVSTDTQYF. Here the CDR3 DNA reads TGTGCCACCAGGGACGTATCCACAGATACGCAGTATTTT.

The chain links TRBV27 to TRBJ2-1, with TRBD2 matching 9 bases. Germline CDR1 and CDR2: MNHEY and SMNVEV (reference sequence). V lost 4 bases and J lost 4; bases outside the gene matches: 11. The CDR3 length is 17 residues. Written as DNA, the CDR3 is TGTGCCAGCAGTTCGTTGACTAGCGGAAGGGAATACAATGAGCAGTTCTTC. Translated, it gives CASSSLTSGREYNEQFF.

CDR3 residues: CASSLRQGISNEQFF. The CDR3 DNA is TGTGCCAGCAGTCTGCGACAGGGTATCTCCAATGAGCAGTTCTTC. V and J are TRBV12-3 or TRBV12-4 and TRBJ2-1; 7 bases line up with TRBD1. With 5 bases clipped from V and 6 bases from J, the junction kept 10 bases outside the gene matches. This CDR3 comprises 15 residues.

V and J are TRBV6-5 and TRBJ1-2, with D tentatively TRBD1 (6 bases). The CDR3 loop spans 16 amino acids. Germline CDR1 reads MNHEY; CDR2 reads SVGAGI. Trimming shortened V by 5 bases and J by 4 bases, and 20 bases separated the two germline ends. The CDR3 region has the DNA TGTGCCAGCAGTCCCCATATCGGGACACCAAGCTATGGCTACACCTTC. This gives the protein CASSPHIGTPSYGYTF.

V usage is TRBV5-1 and J usage is TRBJ1-6; D is unclear. From germline, CDR1 is SGHRS and CDR2 YFSETQ. The CDR3 is 15 amino acids. V lost 2 bases and J 6 bases, leaving 12 bases between the germline ends. CDR3 protein: CASSLMGKGNSPLHF. In nucleotides, the CDR3 is TGCGCCAGCAGCTTAATGGGGAAGGGTAATTCACCCCTCCACTTT.

The gene calls are TRBV24-1 and TRBJ2-5; weak D call: TRBD1 (6 bases). The germline CDR1 and CDR2 sequences are KGHDR and SFDVKD. Between the trimmed V and J ends, which lost 7 bases and 4 bases, there was a span of 12 bases. The CDR3 consists of 13 residues. CDR3 coding DNA: TGTGCCACCAGGAGGGGGAGTGGAGAGACCCAGTACTTC. Amino acid sequence: CATRRGSGETQYF.

J is TRBJ2-3 and V is TRBV7-9, with D perhaps matching TRBD2 (6 bases). The CDR3 sequence is 14 residues long. Germline-derived CDR1 and CDR2 are SEHNR and FQNEAQ (reference sequence). Trimming took off 4 bases at V and 0 bases at J, with 8 bases between the two ends. CDR3 DNA sequence: TGTGCCAGCAGCTGGGAGGTTAGCACAGATACGCAGTATTTT. The encoded protein is CASSWEVSTDTQYF.

CDR3 region: CASRTDGADTQYF. In DNA form, the CDR3 reads TGTGCCAGCAGGACGGACGGGGCCGATACGCAGTATTTT. The gene calls are TRBV6-5 and TRBJ2-3, with D tentatively TRBD1 or TRBD2 (5 bases each). Per germline, CDR1 MNHEY and CDR2 SVGAGI. Deletions cut 6 bases from V and 6 bases from J, with 13 bases between. The CDR3 has 13 amino acids.

This clonotype was observed a few times. The rearrangement joins TRBV20-1 to TRBJ2-1; 10 nucleotides line up with TRBD2. This CDR3 comprises 13 residues. Per germline, CDR1 DFQATT and CDR2 SNEGSKA (reference sequence). With 5 bases clipped from V and 6 bases from J, the junction kept 4 bases outside the gene matches. This CDR3 reads CSASSGRGNEQFF. The CDR3 DNA sequence: TGCAGTGCTTCTAGCGGGAGAGGCAATGAGCAGTTCTTC.

This clonotype was seen a few times. V usage is TRBV29-1 and J usage is TRBJ2-7, with 7 bases aligning to TRBD1. The CDR3 is 17 residues long. CDR1 is SQVTM, CDR2 ANQGSEA, per germline. The trim removed 4 bases at V and 2 bases at J, leaving 17 bases unmatched. CDR3 coding DNA: TGCAGCGTTGGTGGGTCACATATGACAGGGTGGCCCTACGAGCAGTACTTC. It is translated as CSVGGSHMTGWPYEQYF.